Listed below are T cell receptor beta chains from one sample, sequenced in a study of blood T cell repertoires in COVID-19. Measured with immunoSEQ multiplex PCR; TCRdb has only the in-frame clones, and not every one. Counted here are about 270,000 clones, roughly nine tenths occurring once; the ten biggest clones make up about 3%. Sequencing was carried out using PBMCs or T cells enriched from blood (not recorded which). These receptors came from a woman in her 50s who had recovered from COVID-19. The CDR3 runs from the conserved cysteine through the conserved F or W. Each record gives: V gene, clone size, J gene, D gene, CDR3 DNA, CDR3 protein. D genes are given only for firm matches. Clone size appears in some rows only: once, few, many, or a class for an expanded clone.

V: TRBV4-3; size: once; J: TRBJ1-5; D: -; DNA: TGCGCCAGCAGCCAAGATCGTTTAGGCAATCAGCCCCAGCATTTT; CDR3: CASSQDRLGNQPQHF
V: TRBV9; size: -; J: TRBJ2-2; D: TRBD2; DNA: TGTGCCAGCAGCGCCGAGTGGAGACTAGCGGGAACCGGGGAGCTGTTTTTT; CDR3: CASSAEWRLAGTGELFF
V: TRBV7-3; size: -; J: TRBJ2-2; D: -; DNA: TGTGCCAGCCGTCCGGGACTCCTCACCGGGGAGCTGTTTTTT; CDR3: CASRPGLLTGELFF
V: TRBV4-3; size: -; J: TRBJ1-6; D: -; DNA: TGCGCCAGCAGCCAAGAGCGGAATTCACCCCTCCACTTT; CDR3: CASSQERNSPLHF
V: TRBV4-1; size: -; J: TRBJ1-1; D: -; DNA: TGCGCCAGCAGCCAAGTGAGGGCACTGAACACTGAAGCTTTCTTT; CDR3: CASSQVRALNTEAFF
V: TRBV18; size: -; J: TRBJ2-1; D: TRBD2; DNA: TGTGCCAGCTCACCGCGGACTAGCAACTACAATGAGCAGTTCTTC; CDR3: CASSPRTSNYNEQFF
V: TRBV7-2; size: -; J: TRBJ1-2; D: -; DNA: TGTGCCAGCAGCCCGGTGTCGGCCCTTGGAGATGGCTACACCTTC; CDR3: CASSPVSALGDGYTF
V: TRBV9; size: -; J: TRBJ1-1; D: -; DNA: TGTGCCAGCAGCGTAGCTCCGGTACCTCCCCACTTCTTT; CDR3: CASSVAPVPPHFF
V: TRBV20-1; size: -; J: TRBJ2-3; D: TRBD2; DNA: TGCAGTGCTAGTGGGGGGCTAGCGGGAGGAGTCACAGATACGCAGTATTTT; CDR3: CSASGGLAGGVTDTQYF
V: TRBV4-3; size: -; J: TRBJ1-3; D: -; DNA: TGCGCCAGCAGCCGCTCGGGGGCGAGCGGGGTTGATGGAAACACCATATATTTT; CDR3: CASSRSGASGVDGNTIYF
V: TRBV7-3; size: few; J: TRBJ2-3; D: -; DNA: TGTGCCAGCAGCCTAACTCCCGCGGTTAGCACAGATACGCAGTATTTT; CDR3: CASSLTPAVSTDTQYF
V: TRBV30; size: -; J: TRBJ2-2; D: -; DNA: TGTGCCTGGCGACGCAATTCGAACACCGGGGAGTTGTTTTTT; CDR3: CAWRRNSNTGELFF
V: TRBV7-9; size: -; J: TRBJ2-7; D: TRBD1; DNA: TGTGCCAGCAGCTGGGGGACAGGCGAGCAGTACTTC; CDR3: CASSWGTGEQYF
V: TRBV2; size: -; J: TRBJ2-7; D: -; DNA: TGTGCCAGCGCGCGGGGCTCCTACGAGCAGTACTTC; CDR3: CASARGSYEQYF
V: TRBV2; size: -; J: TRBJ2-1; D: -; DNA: TGTGCCAGCAGTGTAGATTTCTACAATGAGCAGTTCTTC; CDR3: CASSVDFYNEQFF
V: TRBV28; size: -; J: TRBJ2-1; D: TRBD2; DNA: TGTGCCAGCAGCGGGAGGGGGTACGGGAATGAGCAGTTCTTC; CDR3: CASSGRGYGNEQFF
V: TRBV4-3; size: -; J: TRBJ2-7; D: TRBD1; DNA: TGCGCCAGCAGCCAGAGACAGGGTTCCTACGAGCAGTACTTC; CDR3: CASSQRQGSYEQYF
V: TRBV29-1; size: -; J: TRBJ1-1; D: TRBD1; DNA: TGCAGCGTTGGCCAGGGGGTAAGCACTGAAGCTTTCTTT; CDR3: CSVGQGVSTEAFF
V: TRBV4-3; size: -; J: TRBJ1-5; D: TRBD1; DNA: TGCGCCAGCAGCCAAGGATTACCAGGGGGACATCAGCCCCAGCATTTT; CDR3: CASSQGLPGGHQPQHF
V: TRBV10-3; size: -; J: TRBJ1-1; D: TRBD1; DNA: TGTGCCATCAGTGATCCCGGGACAGGGGCGGGAACTGAAGCTTTCTTT; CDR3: CAISDPGTGAGTEAFF
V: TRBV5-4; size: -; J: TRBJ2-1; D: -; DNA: TGTGCCAGCAGCTTCTTCGGTAGCGGCAATGAGCAGTTCTTC; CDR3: CASSFFGSGNEQFF
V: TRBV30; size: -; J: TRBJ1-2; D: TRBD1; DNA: TGTGCCTTGGTATTAGGGACAGGTCCAGCTAACTATGGCTACACCTTC; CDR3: CALVLGTGPANYGYTF
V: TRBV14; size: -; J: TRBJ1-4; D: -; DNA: TGTGCCAGCAGCCGAGATCAGGGGATTGGGGAAAAACTGTTTTTT; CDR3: CASSRDQGIGEKLFF
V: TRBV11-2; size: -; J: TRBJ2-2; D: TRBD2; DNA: TGTGCCAGCAGCTTTCGGGCGTCGGCGGGAGGAACCGGGGAGCTGTTTTTT; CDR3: CASSFRASAGGTGELFF
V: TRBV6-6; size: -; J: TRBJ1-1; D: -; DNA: TGTGCCAGCAGTTACCAGGCAGTGAACACTGAAGCTTTCTTT; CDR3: CASSYQAVNTEAFF
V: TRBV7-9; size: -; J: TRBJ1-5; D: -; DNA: TGTGCCAGCACCAATGGGGGCTATAGCAATCAGCCCCAGCATTTT; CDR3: CASTNGGYSNQPQHF
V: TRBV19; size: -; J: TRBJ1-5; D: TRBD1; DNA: TGTGCCAGCGAAGGGGGCGGGGACAGCAATCAGCCCCAGCATTTT; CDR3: CASEGGGDSNQPQHF
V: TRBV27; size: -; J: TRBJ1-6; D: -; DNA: TGTGCCAGCAGTCCCCAGGCTGTTAATAATTCACCCCTCCACTTT; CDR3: CASSPQAVNNSPLHF
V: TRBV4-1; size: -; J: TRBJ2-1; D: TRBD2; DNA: TGCGCCAGCAGCTCAATCCTCGCGACTAGCGGGACTAAGTCGTTCTTC; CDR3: CASSSILATSGTKSFF
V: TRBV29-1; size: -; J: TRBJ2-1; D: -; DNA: TGCAGCGAGACTAACCTCAATGAGCAGTTCTTC; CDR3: CSETNLNEQFF
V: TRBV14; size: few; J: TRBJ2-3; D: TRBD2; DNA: TGTGCCAGCAGCCAAGATCTCGGAGCGGGAGTATCAGATACGCAGTATTTT; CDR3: CASSQDLGAGVSDTQYF
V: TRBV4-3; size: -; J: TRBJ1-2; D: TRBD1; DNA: TGCGCCAGCAGCCAAGATAACAGGGGGCTTAGTGGTGGCTACACCTTC; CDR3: CASSQDNRGLSGGYTF
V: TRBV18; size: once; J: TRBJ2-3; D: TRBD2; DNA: TGTGCCAGCTCAGCCCGGACTAGCGGGGACACAGATACGCAGTATTTT; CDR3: CASSARTSGDTDTQYF
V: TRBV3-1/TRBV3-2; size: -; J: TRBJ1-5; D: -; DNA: TGTGCCAGCAGCCAACAGGACAATCAGCCCCAGCATTTT; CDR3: CASSQQDNQPQHF
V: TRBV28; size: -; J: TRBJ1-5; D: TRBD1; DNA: TGTGCCAGCAGTTTCGTTCGGGGACAGGGAAATCAGCCCCAGCATTTT; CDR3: CASSFVRGQGNQPQHF
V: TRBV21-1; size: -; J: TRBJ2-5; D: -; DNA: TGTGCCAGCAGTTGGCCCGAGACTAGCGGGAGGGGCCTAGAGACCCAGTACTTC; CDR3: CASSWPETSGRGLETQYF
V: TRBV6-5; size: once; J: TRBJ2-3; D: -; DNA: TGTGCCAGCAGTTACTCCCAGGGGCAAGATACGCAGTATTTT; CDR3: CASSYSQGQDTQYF
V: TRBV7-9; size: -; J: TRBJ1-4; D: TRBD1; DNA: TGTGCCAGCAGCTTGGGGACAGGCGGGGAAAAACTGTTTTTT; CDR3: CASSLGTGGEKLFF
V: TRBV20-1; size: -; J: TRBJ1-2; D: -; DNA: TGCAGTGCGGGGCATAACTATGGCTACACCTTC; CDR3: CSAGHNYGYTF
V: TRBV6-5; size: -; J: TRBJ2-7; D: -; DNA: TGTGCCAGCAGTTACTCCGGGACAAAGACCTACGAGCAGTACTTC; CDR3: CASSYSGTKTYEQYF